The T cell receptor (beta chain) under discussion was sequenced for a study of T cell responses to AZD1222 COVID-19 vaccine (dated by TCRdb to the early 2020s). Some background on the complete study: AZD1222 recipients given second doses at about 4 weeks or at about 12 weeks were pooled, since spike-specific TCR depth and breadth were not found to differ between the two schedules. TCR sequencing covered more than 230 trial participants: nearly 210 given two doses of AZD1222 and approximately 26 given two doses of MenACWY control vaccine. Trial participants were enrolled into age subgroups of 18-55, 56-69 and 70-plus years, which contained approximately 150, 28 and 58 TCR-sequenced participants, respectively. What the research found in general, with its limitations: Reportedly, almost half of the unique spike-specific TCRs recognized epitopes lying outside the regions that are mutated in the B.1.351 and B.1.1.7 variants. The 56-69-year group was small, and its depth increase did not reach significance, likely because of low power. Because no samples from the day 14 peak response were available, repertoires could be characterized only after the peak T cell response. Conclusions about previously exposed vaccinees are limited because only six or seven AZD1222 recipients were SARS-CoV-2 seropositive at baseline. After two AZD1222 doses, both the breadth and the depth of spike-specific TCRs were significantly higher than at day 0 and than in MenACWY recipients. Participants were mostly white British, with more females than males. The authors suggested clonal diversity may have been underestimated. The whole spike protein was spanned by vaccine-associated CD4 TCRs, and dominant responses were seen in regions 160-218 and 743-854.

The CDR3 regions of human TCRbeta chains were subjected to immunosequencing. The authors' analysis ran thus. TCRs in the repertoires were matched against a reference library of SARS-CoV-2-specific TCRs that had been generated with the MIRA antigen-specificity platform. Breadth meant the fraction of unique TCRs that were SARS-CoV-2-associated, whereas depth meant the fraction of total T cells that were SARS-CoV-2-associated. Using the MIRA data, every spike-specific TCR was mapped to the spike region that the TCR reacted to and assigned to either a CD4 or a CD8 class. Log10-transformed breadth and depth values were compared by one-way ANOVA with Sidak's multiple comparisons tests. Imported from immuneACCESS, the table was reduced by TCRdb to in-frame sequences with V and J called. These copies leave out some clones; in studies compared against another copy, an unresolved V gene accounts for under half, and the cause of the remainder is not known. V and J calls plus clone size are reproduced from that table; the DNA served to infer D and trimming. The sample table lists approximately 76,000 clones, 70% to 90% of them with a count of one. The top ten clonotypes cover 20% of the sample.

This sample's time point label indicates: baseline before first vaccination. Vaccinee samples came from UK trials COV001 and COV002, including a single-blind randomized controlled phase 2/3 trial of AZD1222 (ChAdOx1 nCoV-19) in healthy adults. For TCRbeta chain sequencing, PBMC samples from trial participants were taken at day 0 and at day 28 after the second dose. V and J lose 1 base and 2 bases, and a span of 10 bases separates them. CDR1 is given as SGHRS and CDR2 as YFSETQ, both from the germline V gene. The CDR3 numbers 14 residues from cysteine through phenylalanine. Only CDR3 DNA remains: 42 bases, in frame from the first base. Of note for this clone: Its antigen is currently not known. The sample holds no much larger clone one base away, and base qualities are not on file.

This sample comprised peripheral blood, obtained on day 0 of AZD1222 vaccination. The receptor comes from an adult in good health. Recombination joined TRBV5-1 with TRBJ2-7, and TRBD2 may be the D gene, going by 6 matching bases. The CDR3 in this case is CASSLRGEAYEQYF. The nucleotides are TGCGCCAGCAGCTTGAGAGGGGAGGCCTACGAGCAGTACTTC.